The 17 T cell receptor beta chains below all came from one sample that was sequenced in a study of OX40 agonist ivuxolimab in advanced cancers. Clones were sequenced by immunoSEQ multiplex PCR, and TCRdb holds only the in-frame ones, with some missing. The repertoire has about 89,000 clones, 85% to 95% of them found once; the top ten carry 0.26%. This sample comprised CD4+ or CD8+ T cells sorted from blood, obtained in a trial of the OX40 agonist ivuxolimab. The source is an adult with an advanced solid tumor such as melanoma, head and neck, liver or kidney cancer.

The V and J genes are TRBV5-1 and TRBJ1-5, with unresolved D. V was clipped by 0 bases and J by 2 bases, with 3 bases between them. The germline CDR1 and CDR2 sequences are SGHRS and YFSETQ. CDR3 length equals 13 residues. The CDR3 sequence is CASSLDGNQPQHF. The DNA for the CDR3 is TGCGCCAGCAGCTTGGACGGCAATCAGCCCCAGCATTTT. Supplemented by reference TRBV5-1 and TRBJ1-5, the full variable domain reads KAGVTQTPRYLIKTRGQQVTLSCSPISGHRSVSWYQQTPGQGLQFLFEYFSETQRNKGNFPGRFSGRQFSNSRSEMNVSTLELGDSALYLCASSLDGNQPQHFGDGTRLSIL.

With respect to this clone: Other DNA sequences in this sample translate to the same CDR3. The chain recombines TRBV5-1 with TRBJ2-3; D uncertain. V lost 0 bases to trimming and J lost 0 bases, with 2 bases between them. The CDR3 spans 13 residues. Germline loops: CDR1 SGHRS, CDR2 YFSETQ. CDR3 region: CASSLGSTDTQYF. CDR3 nucleotides: TGCGCCAGCAGCTTGGGTAGCACAGATACGCAGTATTTT.

This CDR3 reads CASSLGDREGNTIYF. Written as DNA, the CDR3 is TGTGCCAGCAGCTTAGGGGACAGGGAAGGAAACACCATATATTTT. The chain uses TRBV7-2 and TRBJ1-3, with 9 positions matching TRBD1. Germline CDR1 reads SGHTA; CDR2 reads FQGNSA. CDR3 size: 15 residues. The V segment lost 1 base and the J segment 4 bases; nucleotides outside the gene matches: 2.

This clone was observed a single time. CDR3 nucleotide sequence: TGTGCCAGCAGTGACTCGAACAAGGGACCTAAAAATGGCTACACCTTC. Protein sequence: CASSDSNKGPKNGYTF. The chain recombines TRBV6-4 with TRBJ1-2; possibly TRBD1 for D (5 bases). Germline V lookup: CDR1 MRHNA, CDR2 SNTAGT. The CDR3 length is 16 residues. The V gene lost 0 bases and the J gene lost 6 bases, with 17 bases spanning the gap.

A single count supports this clone. The gene calls are TRBV6-5 and TRBJ2-2; D possibly uses TRBD1 or TRBD2 (5 bases each). V lost 0 bases, J lost 7 bases, and 9 bases lay in between. The CDR3 is 14 amino acids. Germline values: CDR1 MNHEY, CDR2 SVGAGI. The CDR3 bases are TGTGCCAGCAGTTACTCGGGGGAGAACGGGGAGCTGTTTTTT. It is translated as CASSYSGENGELFF.

V and J are TRBV7-4 and TRBJ2-7; TRBD2 matches 12 bases. The CDR3 consists of 18 residues. Germline V gene data show CDR1 as SGHVT and CDR2 as SQSDAQ. Unmatched junction bases numbered 11, after V lost 5 bases and J lost 0 bases. The CDR3: CASSESGTSGWSSYEQYV. Here the CDR3 DNA reads TGTGCCAGCAGCGAATCCGGGACTAGCGGGTGGAGCTCCTACGAGCAGTACGTC.

The chain couples TRBV6-5 to TRBJ1-2; D is unclear. V was shortened by 0 bases and J by 0 bases, with 8 bases between the two germline ends. Germline lookup yields CDR1 MNHEY and CDR2 SVGAGI. The CDR3 runs to 15 residues. The CDR3 nucleotides read TGTGCCAGCAGTTACTCGTTCAGTTCTAACTATGGCTACACCTTC. This encodes CASSYSFSSNYGYTF.

V usage is TRBV18 and J usage is TRBJ1-5; the D gene is possibly TRBD1 (6 bases). This CDR3 contains 14 residues. Germline V gene sequence: CDR1 KGHSH, CDR2 LQKENI. Trimming took off 5 bases at V and 4 bases at J, with 12 bases between the two ends. The CDR3 is CASSFGQNNQPQHF. CDR3 in DNA: TGTGCCAGCTCATTCGGACAGAATAATCAGCCCCAGCATTTT.

CDR3 loop: CAATSGSLRETQYF. In nucleotides, the CDR3 is TGTGCCGCGACTAGCGGGAGTTTAAGAGAGACCCAGTACTTC. The chain combines TRBV30 with TRBJ2-5; TRBD2 aligns across 12 bases. V lost 8 bases and J lost 4; bases outside the gene matches: 8. The CDR3 totals 14 residues. CDR1 is GTSNPN, CDR2 SVGIG, per germline (reference sequence).

This chain's CDR3 is CASSLAEGDQPQHF. DNA for the CDR3: TGTGCCAGCAGCTTAGCGGAGGGAGACCAGCCCCAGCATTTT. The chain couples TRBV7-9 to TRBJ1-5; D unclear. V gave up 0 bases and J gave up 7 bases, with 10 bases separating them. The germline V gene has CDR1 SEHNR and CDR2 FQNEAQ (reference sequence). The CDR3 has 14 amino acids.

The V call is TRBV4-3, the J call TRBJ1-6, with 11 positions matching TRBD1. The CDR3 spans 17 residues. Trimming at V came to 1 base and at J to 9 bases, leaving 8 bases not matched to a gene. Germline loops: CDR1 LGHNA, CDR2 YSLEER. CDR3 bases: TGCGCCAGCAGCCAAGCACCTTCGGGACAGGGGGGTTCACCCCTCCACTTT. Translation gives CASSQAPSGQGGSPLHF.

This sequence joins TRBV7-2 and TRBJ2-3; 8 bases are a match to TRBD2. This CDR3 region has 17 residues. Germline V gene lookup returns CDR1 SGHTA and CDR2 FQGNSA. Trimming at V came to 3 bases and at J to 5 bases, leaving 13 bases not matched to a gene. CDR3 sequence (DNA): TGTGCCAGCAGCTTTCAGTACGCGGGAGGAGGTATAGATACGCAGTATTTT. Translating gives CASSFQYAGGGIDTQYF.

CDR3 coding DNA: TGTGCCAGCAGTTTCTCTGTAGTAGGGAGCGGGGGAACCTACGAGCAGTACTTC. It encodes CASSFSVVGSGGTYEQYF. The chain employs TRBV28 and TRBJ2-7; 8 nucleotides line up with TRBD2. This CDR3 comprises 18 residues. Germline CDR1 is MDHEN and CDR2 is SYDVKM. Trimming took 3 bases from V and 2 from J; bases not matched to a gene: 15.

The rearrangement links TRBV13 to TRBJ1-6; possible D gene TRBD1, 5 bases. Looked up from germline, CDR1 is PRHDT and CDR2 is FYEKMQ (reference sequence). V was cut by 1 base and J by 3 bases, with 10 bases left in between. The CDR3 spans 16 residues. This chain's CDR3 is CASSLEGQGYNSPLHF. The DNA of the CDR3 is TGTGCCAGCAGCTTAGAGGGGCAGGGCTATAATTCACCCCTCCACTTT.

This chain connects TRBV30 to TRBJ2-1; D is uncertain. Trimming removed 1 base at V and 8 bases at J, with 6 bases between. This CDR3 is 11 amino acids long. Germline CDR1 reads GTSNPN; CDR2 reads SVGIG (reference sequence). This CDR3 is CAWSGGHEQFF. The CDR3 region has the DNA TGTGCCTGGAGTGGAGGCCATGAGCAGTTCTTC.

The chain carries TRBV30 and TRBJ2-5; D is perhaps TRBD1 or TRBD2 (7 bases each). Trimming cost V 2 bases and J 5 bases, with 12 bases left between them. The germline V gene encodes CDR1 GTSNPN and CDR2 SVGIG (reference sequence). CDR3 size: 13 residues. The DNA for the CDR3 is TGTGCCTGGAGTCAGGGGGGGACGGAGACCCAGTACTTC. Protein: CAWSQGGTETQYF.

V and J are TRBV7-8 and TRBJ2-1; TRBD2 matches 10 bases. V lost 7 bases and J lost 2; bases outside the gene matches: 17. The CDR3 is 19 residues long. The germline V gene has CDR1 SGHVS and CDR2 FQNEAQ. This chain's CDR3 is CASTPTGTSVTATYNEQFF. The CDR3 nucleotides read TGTGCCAGCACCCCAACCGGGACTAGCGTCACGGCTACCTACAATGAGCAGTTCTTC.